One and the same sample provided the 29 T cell receptor beta chains below, sequenced in a study of T-cell memory formation after mild COVID-19. TCRdb passed the 5' RACE reads through MiXCR, listing each CDR3 protein once. The table lists approximately 42,000 distinct CDR3 sequences, over 6.5% of them singletons. The sequencing sample was made of PBMCs or a T cell subset sorted from them (not recorded which). Receptors were obtained from an adult who had mild COVID-19 (a few samples of this study predate the infection). Cell type and time point are not known.

In this sample, this clonotype turned up many times. The CDR3 DNA sequence: TGTGCCAGCAGCTCTGGGGCCTACAATGAGCAGTTCTTC. This codes for CASSSGAYNEQFF. The V gene is TRBV7-3, the J gene TRBJ2-1; no reliable D call. There are 13 residues in the CDR3. V was pared by 4 bases and J by 2 bases, with 6 bases between. The germline CDR1 and CDR2 sequences are SGHTA and FQGTGA. Full variable domain (remainder filled in from reference TRBV7-3 and TRBJ2-1): GAGVSQTPSNKVTEKGKYVELRCDPISGHTALYWYRQSLGQGPEFLIYFQGTGAADDSGLPNDRFFAVRPEGSVSTLKIQRTERGDSAVYLCASSSGAYNEQFFGPGTRLTVL.

This clonotype was detected ten times or more. V gene TRBV5-1 combines with J gene TRBJ2-5, with TRBD2 matching over 8 bases. Germline V gene lookup returns CDR1 SGHRS and CDR2 YFSETQ. The CDR3 contains 13 residues. Unmatched junction bases numbered 4, after V lost 6 bases and J lost 3 bases. CDR3 in amino acids: CASNPGGKETQYF. The CDR3 nucleotides read TGCGCCAGCAACCCGGGGGGGAAAGAGACCCAGTACTTC. Complete variable domain (other parts from reference TRBV5-1 and TRBJ2-5): KAGVTQTPRYLIKTRGQQVTLSCSPISGHRSVSWYQQTPGQGLQFLFEYFSETQRNKGNFPGRFSGRQFSNSRSEMNVSTLELGDSALYLCASNPGGKETQYFGPGTRLLVL.

At least ten counts were recorded for this clonotype. The rearrangement links TRBV23-1 to TRBJ2-3; D is perhaps TRBD2 (7 bases). TRBV23-1 is filed as an ORF, its function uncertain. V lost 7 bases to trimming and J lost 0 bases, with 20 bases between them. The CDR3 is 17 amino acids. The CDR3 protein is CASTRGASGPSTDTQYF. CDR3 nucleotides: TGCGCCAGCACACGGGGGGCTAGCGGACCTAGCACAGATACGCAGTATTTT.

The chain has TRBV3-1 and TRBJ2-3; 8 nucleotides align to TRBD2. Germline CDR1 is LGHDT and CDR2 is YNNKEL (reference sequence). V shed 4 bases and J 6 bases; nucleotides not matched to a gene: 9. The CDR3 covers 15 residues. The CDR3 loop is CASSPPGSGADTQYF. DNA for the CDR3: TGTGCCAGCAGCCCCCCGGGTAGCGGGGCGGATACGCAGTATTTT.

This clonotype was recorded many times. The V and J genes are TRBV9 and TRBJ1-2; 9 bases map to TRBD1. Looked up from germline, CDR1 is SGDLS and CDR2 is YYNGEE. The length of the CDR3 is 15 residues. V lost 1 base to trimming and J lost 4 bases; unmatched junction nucleotides: 5. CDR3 sequence reads: CASSVLQGAGYGYTF. In nucleotides, the CDR3 is TGTGCCAGCAGCGTATTACAGGGGGCCGGCTATGGCTACACCTTC. The entire variable domain, with the rest obtained from reference TRBV9 and TRBJ1-2, is as follows: DSGVTQTPKHLITATGQRVTLRCSPRSGDLSVYWYQQSLDQGLQFLIQYYNGEERAKGNILERFSAQQFPDLHSELNLSSLELGDSALYFCASSVLQGAGYGYTFGSGTRLTVV.

This clonotype was counted at least ten times. The chain joins TRBV11-2 to TRBJ2-1; D gene unclear. The CDR3 is 14 amino acids. Per germline, CDR1 SGHAT and CDR2 FQNNGV. The V and J ends lost 6 bases and 4 bases respectively, with 13 bases between them. The CDR3: CASRPISGYNEQFF. CDR3 coding DNA: TGTGCCAGCAGGCCTATATCTGGGTACAATGAGCAGTTCTTC.

Many counts were recorded for this clonotype. The CDR3 here is CASSLDPPTSGPYNEQFF. The CDR3, as DNA: TGTGCCAGCAGCTTAGATCCCCCGACTAGCGGACCTTACAATGAGCAGTTCTTC. This chain links TRBV11-2 with TRBJ2-1, with 9 positions matching TRBD2. The V gene's germline CDR1 is SGHAT and CDR2 FQNNGV. The CDR3 is made up of 18 amino acids. V shed 0 bases and J 4 bases; nucleotides not matched to a gene: 10.

This clonotype was counted ten times or more. The genes are TRBV6-2 or TRBV6-3 and TRBJ2-7; 11 nucleotides align to TRBD2. CDR3 length: 15 amino acids. Per the germline V gene, CDR1 is MNHEY and CDR2 is SVGEGT. V shed 5 bases, J shed 4 bases, and the junction held 7 bases outside the gene matches. CDR3 amino acids: CASSDPTSGSYEQYF. The CDR3 region has the DNA TGTGCCAGCAGTGACCCCACTAGCGGGAGTTACGAGCAGTACTTC.

This clonotype has ten or more counts. The rearrangement links TRBV20-1 to TRBJ2-7; D could derive from TRBD1 or TRBD2 (5 bases each). This CDR3 has 15 residues. V lost 0 bases to trimming and J lost 4 bases, with 16 bases between them. The germline CDR1 and CDR2 sequences are DFQATT and SNEGSKA (reference sequence). Here the CDR3 DNA reads TGCAGTGCTAGAGATCCCTCTGGGGGTCTGTACGAGCAGTACTTC. It is translated as CSARDPSGGLYEQYF.

This clonotype is medium-sized. CDR3 protein: CASSPAPGSYEQYF. Written as DNA, the CDR3 is TGTGCCAGCAGCCCCGCACCGGGCTCCTACGAGCAGTACTTC. The chain has TRBV7-9 and TRBJ2-7; D remains unclear. V gave up 5 bases and J gave up 0 bases, with 11 bases separating them. CDR3 size: 14 residues. From germline, CDR1 is SEHNR and CDR2 FQNEAQ (reference sequence).

This chain uses TRBV4-1 with TRBJ2-1, with 9 bases fitting TRBD2. This CDR3 is built from 16 residues. The junction had 7 bases not matched to a gene; V was cut back by 3 bases and J by 4 bases. Germline CDR1 and CDR2: MGHRA and YSYEKL. CDR3 DNA sequence: TGCGCCAGCAGCCAGGGGAGCGGGGGGCCGTACAATGAGCAGTTCTTC. The encoded protein is CASSQGSGGPYNEQFF.

This clonotype occurred a few times. The V gene is TRBV19, the J gene TRBJ2-3, with 10 bases aligning to TRBD2. The CDR3 extends over 14 amino acids. Germline V gene sequence: CDR1 LNHDA, CDR2 SQIVND (reference sequence). The J segment lost 3 bases and the V segment lost 6 bases, leaving 3 bases of the junction unmatched. The CDR3 DNA is TGTGCCAGTAGAAAAGCGGGAGGGACAGATACGCAGTATTTT. Translation: CASRKAGGTDTQYF.

This clonotype was seen a handful of times. V is TRBV5-5 and J is TRBJ2-5, with 10 bases lining up with TRBD2. V shed 0 bases and J 0 bases; nucleotides not matched to a gene: 5. Looked up from germline, CDR1 is SGHKS and CDR2 is YYEKEE (reference sequence). The CDR3 spans 17 residues. The DNA for the CDR3 is TGTGCCAGCAGCTTGGGGCTAGCGGGGGTCAACCAAGAGACCCAGTACTTC. Translating gives CASSLGLAGVNQETQYF.

This clonotype was detected ten times or more. This chain links TRBV29-1 with TRBJ1-1, with no clear D. The length of the CDR3 is 13 residues. In germline, CDR1 is SQVTM, CDR2 ANQGSEA. The V end lost 4 bases, the J end lost 7 bases, and 16 bases lay between the germline ends. Here the CDR3 reads CSVAQQLEGEAFF. The CDR3 region has the DNA TGCAGCGTTGCCCAACAGCTCGAGGGTGAAGCTTTCTTT.

This clonotype has a count of ten or more. The chain is built from TRBV4-2 and TRBJ1-1, with 7 bases matching TRBD1. Trimming removed 4 bases from V and 2 bases from J; junction bases left unmatched: 4. From germline, CDR1 is LGHNA and CDR2 YNFKEQ. This CDR3 contains 14 residues. The CDR3 DNA follows: TGTGCCAGCAGCCTAGGGGACAGCAACACTGAAGCTTTCTTT. Translation: CASSLGDSNTEAFF.

There are many counts of this clonotype. J is TRBJ2-3 and V is TRBV6-2 or TRBV6-3; TRBD2 matches 7 bases. This CDR3 is built from 15 residues. Germline V gene lookup returns CDR1 MNHEY and CDR2 SVGEGT. The junction had 4 bases not matched to a gene; V was cut back by 2 bases and J by 2 bases. The CDR3 DNA follows: TGTGCCAGCAGTTACCGGGGACTACTCACAGATACGCAGTATTTT. Protein: CASSYRGLLTDTQYF.

In this sample, this clonotype turned up many times. The chain combines TRBV2 with TRBJ2-7; 8 bases map to TRBD2. This CDR3 contains 15 residues. Germline values: CDR1 SNHLY, CDR2 FYNNEI. V gave up 5 bases and J gave up 5 bases; unmatched junction bases: 11. The CDR3 region is CASSTPAGVVHEQYF. The CDR3 DNA reads TGTGCCAGCAGTACTCCAGCGGGAGTAGTCCACGAGCAGTACTTC. Complete variable domain (other parts from reference TRBV2 and TRBJ2-7): EPEVTQTPSHQVTQMGQEVILRCVPISNHLYFYWYRQILGQKVEFLVSFYNNEISEKSEIFDDQFSVERPDGSNFTLKIRSTKLEDSAMYFCASSTPAGVVHEQYFGPGTRLTVT.

This chain joins TRBV2 and TRBJ2-5, with D perhaps being TRBD1 or TRBD2 (7 bases each). The CDR3 runs to 16 residues. Germline V gene lookup returns CDR1 SNHLY and CDR2 FYNNEI. The germline V and J ends were trimmed by 0 bases and 4 bases, with 15 bases remaining between them. This CDR3 reads CASSEAGGYRGETQYF. The CDR3 coding sequence is TGTGCCAGCAGTGAAGCCGGGGGGTACAGGGGAGAGACCCAGTACTTC.

This clonotype has ten or more counts. The rearrangement uses TRBV4-1 and TRBJ1-6; D may be TRBD1 (5 bases). V was clipped by 0 bases and J by 12 bases, with 12 bases between them. Germline-derived CDR1 and CDR2 are MGHRA and YSYEKL. The CDR3 sequence is 14 residues long. The CDR3 DNA sequence: TGCGCCAGCAGCCAAGAATATCGGGGCCTACCCCTCCACTTT. Translating gives CASSQEYRGLPLHF.

V is TRBV30 and J is TRBJ2-3, with D perhaps TRBD2 (6 bases). The CDR3 loop spans 15 amino acids. Germline lookup yields CDR1 GTSNPN and CDR2 SVGIG (reference sequence). Trimming removed 4 bases at V and 6 bases at J, with 20 bases between. This CDR3 is CAWTQTSRVHDTQYF. The CDR3 DNA reads as TGTGCCTGGACGCAGACTAGTAGGGTCCACGATACGCAGTATTTT.

The V call is TRBV9, the J call TRBJ2-5, with D possibly matching TRBD1 (6 bases). Trimming shortened V by 0 bases and J by 4 bases, and 10 bases separated the two germline ends. Germline V lookup: CDR1 SGDLS, CDR2 YYNGEE. The CDR3 extends over 14 amino acids. The CDR3: CASSVGNRAETQYF. DNA for the CDR3: TGTGCCAGCAGCGTAGGTAACAGGGCAGAGACCCAGTACTTC.

This clonotype was observed at least ten times. The CDR3 nucleotides read TGCAGTGCTAGAGATCGGACGGCGGGAGCAAGCGGGGAGCTGTTTTTT. This gives the protein CSARDRTAGASGELFF. The chain has TRBV20-1 and TRBJ2-2, with TRBD2 matching 7 bases. CDR1 DFQATT and CDR2 SNEGSKA come from the germline V gene (reference sequence). CDR3 length equals 16 residues. V dropped 0 bases and J dropped 7; count of bases not matched to a gene: 11.

There are many counts of this clonotype. This sequence joins TRBV4-1 and TRBJ2-2; D is unclear. CDR3 length equals 12 residues. Germline CDR1 MGHRA, CDR2 YSYEKL. Trimming removed 3 bases from V and 3 bases from J, with 2 bases in between. The CDR3 DNA is TGCGCCAGCAGCCATTACACCGGGGAGCTGTTTTTT. As protein: CASSHYTGELFF.

V and J are TRBV7-2 and TRBJ2-1; 9 bases agree with TRBD2. CDR1 is SGHTA, CDR2 FQGNSA, per germline. V gave up 5 bases and J gave up 7 bases; unmatched junction bases: 9. The CDR3 has 15 amino acids. CDR3 in DNA: TGTGCCAGCAGCACTCCTAGCGGGATGCGTAATGAGCAGTTCTTC. The encoded protein is CASSTPSGMRNEQFF.

This clonotype is deemed medium-sized. The genes are TRBV5-5 and TRBJ2-3; D is ambiguous. V dropped 3 bases and J dropped 4 bases, with 12 bases sitting between them. The length of the CDR3 is 14 residues. Germline loops: CDR1 SGHKS, CDR2 YYEKEE (reference sequence). The CDR3 coding sequence is TGTGCCAGCAGCTCGCGGTTAGCCTCAGATACGCAGTATTTT. It specifies CASSSRLASDTQYF.

There are a few counts of this clonotype. This chain connects TRBV3-1 to TRBJ2-1; 9 nucleotides match TRBD2. Trimming removed 6 bases from V and 9 bases from J; junction bases left unmatched: 18. Germline V CDR1 and CDR2: LGHDT, YNNKEL (reference sequence). The CDR3 length is 17 residues. CDR3 amino acids: CASSNPPGLAYRSEQFF. Written as DNA, the CDR3 is TGTGCCAGCAGTAACCCTCCGGGACTAGCCTATAGAAGTGAGCAGTTCTTC.

CDR3 residues: CASSMGTVNYGYTF. CDR3 sequence (DNA): TGTGCCAGCTCAATGGGGACAGTCAACTATGGCTACACCTTC. The chain has TRBV18 and TRBJ1-2; 7 nucleotides agree with TRBD1. V lost 5 bases, J lost 2 bases, and 5 bases stayed unmatched. Germline loops: CDR1 KGHSH, CDR2 LQKENI. The CDR3 extends over 14 amino acids.

Ten or more counts support this clonotype. The chain is built from TRBV4-3 and TRBJ2-7, with 9 positions matching TRBD1. V lost 4 bases and J lost 6; bases outside the gene matches: 7. Per the germline V gene, CDR1 is LGHNA and CDR2 is YSLEER. CDR3 length: 14 residues. CDR3 DNA sequence: TGCGCCAGCAGCCGGACAGGGGCAGCGGGCGAGCAGTACTTC. This encodes CASSRTGAAGEQYF.

This clonotype came up many times. This chain uses TRBV18 with TRBJ2-5, with D perhaps TRBD1 or TRBD2 (5 bases each). V shed 3 bases and J shed 5 bases, with 10 bases lying between them. The germline CDR1 and CDR2 sequences are KGHSH and LQKENI. The CDR3 runs 13 residues. CDR3 region: CASSPGTLETQYF. The CDR3 DNA reads TGTGCCAGCTCACCGGGGACCTTGGAGACCCAGTACTTC.